The rows below give T cell receptor beta chains drawn from one sample of a study of cytomegalovirus exposure and HLA in healthy donors. TCRdb's copy holds only in-frame clones and misses some; the assay was immunoSEQ multiplex PCR. This table holds 150,000 to 200,000 clones, approximately 72% found once. The sequenced sample consisted of PBMCs. The receptors were gathered from a human donor in good health. The CDR3 runs from the conserved cysteine through the conserved F or W. D genes are given only for firm matches. Clone sizes are given selectively: once, few, many, or a class where the clone is expanded.

j_call | d_call | v_call | clone_size | cdr3_nt | cdr3_aa
TRBJ2-5 | TRBD2 | TRBV5-8 | NA | TGTGCCAGCAGCTATAGCGGGGGGGCCCAGGAGACCCAGTACTTC | CASSYSGGAQETQYF
TRBJ1-2 | TRBD1 | TRBV7-9 | few | TGTGCCAGCAGCTTAGGTCTCGCAGGGGGCTCCGGCTATGGCTACACCTTC | CASSLGLAGGSGYGYTF
TRBJ2-1 | TRBD2 | TRBV7-9 | NA | TGTGCCAGCAGCTTAATCGGGGGGGGAGACAATGAGCAGTTCTTC | CASSLIGGGDNEQFF
TRBJ1-1 | TRBD1 | TRBV4-1 | NA | TGCGCCAGCAGCCATAGCGTCCGGGACAGGAGGACTGAAGCTTTCTTT | CASSHSVRDRRTEAFF
TRBJ2-2 | NA | TRBV29-1 | NA | TGCAGCGTCCAAACCAGCGGCACCGGGGAGCTGTTTTTT | CSVQTSGTGELFF
TRBJ1-1 | NA | TRBV7-9 | medium-sized | TGTGCCAGCAGACCAGGGCAGACCCTTGAAGCTTTCTTT | CASRPGQTLEAFF
TRBJ1-1 | NA | TRBV7-9 | few | TGTGCCAGCAGCCTTACTACAGGGACTGAAGCTTTCTTT | CASSLTTGTEAFF
TRBJ2-3 | NA | TRBV19 | NA | TGTGCCAGTAGTATTCGGACAGATACGCAGTATTTT | CASSIRTDTQYF
TRBJ1-4 | TRBD1 | TRBV30 | NA | TGTGCCTCTCTAAAAACAGGGGGAAAACTGTTTTTT | CASLKTGGKLFF
TRBJ1-1 | NA | TRBV5-1 | NA | TGCGCCAGCAGCTTGGACGTGGCTTCCGTATCTGCTGAAGCTTTCTTT | CASSLDVASVSAEAFF
TRBJ1-6 | NA | TRBV7-9 | NA | TGTGCCAGCAGCCCCCGGACCGGACAGACCTATAATTCACCCCTCCACTTT | CASSPRTGQTYNSPLHF
TRBJ2-7 | NA | TRBV4-3 | once | TGCGTCAGCAGCCAAGATCTAGATACCTACGAGCAGTACTTC | CVSSQDLDTYEQYF
TRBJ2-2 | NA | TRBV19 | once | TGTGCCAGTAGTGAGGGGGGGTCAAGCGACACCGGGGAGCTGTTTTTT | CASSEGGSSDTGELFF
TRBJ2-3 | TRBD2 | TRBV9 | few | TGTGCCAGCAGCGTAGGTAGGCAGCGGGGGGGCCACACAGATACGCAGTATTTT | CASSVGRQRGGHTDTQYF
TRBJ1-1 | NA | TRBV4-1 | once | TGCGCCAGCAGCGCCGCCAAGGGGAGGGACACTGAAGCTTTCTTT | CASSAAKGRDTEAFF
TRBJ1-2 | NA | TRBV7-2 | NA | TGTGCCAGCAGCCCCTACAGTAGTGGCTACACCTTC | CASSPYSSGYTF
TRBJ2-1 | TRBD2 | TRBV7-3 | NA | TGTGCCAGCAGTTGGGCGGGGGGGTTAAATGAGCAGTTCTTC | CASSWAGGLNEQFF
TRBJ1-3 | NA | TRBV6-1 | NA | TGTGCCAGCAGTCCTGAGAAGGGGTGGGGAAACACCATATATTTT | CASSPEKGWGNTIYF
TRBJ1-1 | NA | TRBV10-1 | NA | TGCGCCAGCAGTGTCCTAACGTCGGGGACTGAAGCTTTCTTT | CASSVLTSGTEAFF